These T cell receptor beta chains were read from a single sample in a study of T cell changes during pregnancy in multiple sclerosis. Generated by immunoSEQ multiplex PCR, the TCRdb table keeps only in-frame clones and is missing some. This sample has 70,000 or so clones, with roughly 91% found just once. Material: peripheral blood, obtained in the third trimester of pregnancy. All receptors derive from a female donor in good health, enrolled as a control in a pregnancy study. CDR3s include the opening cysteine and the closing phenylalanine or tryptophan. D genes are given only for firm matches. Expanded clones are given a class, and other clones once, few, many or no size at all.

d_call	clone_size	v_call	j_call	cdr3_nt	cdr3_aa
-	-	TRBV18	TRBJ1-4	TGTGCCAGCTCACCCGGACTAAATGAAAAACTGTTTTTT	CASSPGLNEKLFF
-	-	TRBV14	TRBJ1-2	TGTGCCAGCAGCCCGCGAACCGGGATCTATGGCTACACCTTC	CASSPRTGIYGYTF
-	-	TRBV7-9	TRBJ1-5	TGTGCCAGCAGCTCCGGGACACTCAATCAGCCCCAGCATTTT	CASSSGTLNQPQHF
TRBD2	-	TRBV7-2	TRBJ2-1	TGTGCCAGCAGACAGGGACTAGACTACAATGAGCAGTTCTTC	CASRQGLDYNEQFF
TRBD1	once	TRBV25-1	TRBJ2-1	TGTGCCAGCAGCTCCACCGGGACAGGCCGGAGGAATGAGCAGTTCTTC	CASSSTGTGRRNEQFF
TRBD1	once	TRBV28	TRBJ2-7	TGTGCCACCGGACAGGGAATCTACGAGCAGTACTTC	CATGQGIYEQYF
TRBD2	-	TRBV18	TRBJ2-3	TGTGCCAGCTCACCCCCCTTAGCGGGAGGAACAGATACGCAGTATTTT	CASSPPLAGGTDTQYF
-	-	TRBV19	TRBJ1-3	TGTGCCAGTAGTACGACAGCTTCTGGAAACACCATATATTTT	CASSTTASGNTIYF
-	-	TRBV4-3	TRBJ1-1	TGCGCCAGCAGCCAAGGGGCAGACCCTATGAACACTGAAGCTTTCTTT	CASSQGADPMNTEAFF
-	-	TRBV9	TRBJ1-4	TGTGCCAGCAGCGTAGCGGGGGGTGAAAAACTGTTTTTT	CASSVAGGEKLFF
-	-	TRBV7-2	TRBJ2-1	TGTGCCAGCAGCCCACAGGGTGCTAGCTACAATGAGCAGTTCTTC	CASSPQGASYNEQFF
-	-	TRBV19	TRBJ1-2	TGTGCCAGCAGTCCAGGGGCGTCGAATAACTATGGCTACACCTTC	CASSPGASNNYGYTF
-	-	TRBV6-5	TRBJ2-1	TGTGCCAGCAGTTACTCAGGGAGAGGGTCCTACAATGAGCAGTTCTTC	CASSYSGRGSYNEQFF
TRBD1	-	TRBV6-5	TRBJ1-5	TGTGCCAGCAGGAAACAGGGGAATAGCAATCAGCCCCAGCATTTT	CASRKQGNSNQPQHF
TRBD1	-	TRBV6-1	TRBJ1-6	TGTGCCAGCCGCGACAGGGGAGTCAATTCACCCCTCCACTTT	CASRDRGVNSPLHF
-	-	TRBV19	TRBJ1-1	TGTGCCAGTAGTACCCTAGTGTGGACTGAAGCTTTCTTT	CASSTLVWTEAFF